This T cell receptor beta chain appears in the sequencing data of a study of untreated major depressive disorder. General study findings and limits: Only three preselected Vbeta families were compared in sequencing. Compared with controls, depressed patients showed more TRBV05-01 (Vbeta 5.1) usage in CD4+ T cells.

CDR3 length equals 14 residues. Germline loops: CDR1 GTSNPN, CDR2 SVGIG (reference sequence). Trimming pared 2 bases from V and 0 bases from J, leaving 8 bases between. Points on this clone: The antigen is unknown.

Sequencing was performed with immunoSEQ multiplex PCR; in TCRdb, only in-frame clones are kept and a portion is missing. Of 20,000 or so clones listed, 92% were seen once; the top ten hold 0.55% to 0.75%. V gene TRBV30 combines with J gene TRBJ1-3; D may be TRBD1 (5 bases). Sample: CD4+ T cells from PBMCs. The TCR sequence derives from a middle-aged woman with major depressive disorder. For the CDR3, the DNA is TGTGCCTGGAGTCTCGGGGCCTCTGGAAACACCATATATTTT. Residues: CAWSLGASGNTIYF.